Each of the 15 T cell receptor beta chains below was sequenced from the same sample in a study of cytomegalovirus exposure and HLA in healthy donors. Primers included in the PCR were 60 Vbeta and 13 Jbeta primers. Libraries were prepared by immunoSEQ multiplex PCR; TCRdb keeps only in-frame clonotypes and omits some of them. The top ten clones hold roughly 2% of a sample with 300,000 or so clones, approximately 84% of them seen once. The specimen sequenced was PBMCs. The receptors were sampled from a woman aged 40 to 50 in good health and CMV-seropositive.

The rearrangement joins TRBV30 to TRBJ1-5; no reliable D call. This CDR3 has 14 amino acids. Germline assignment: CDR1 GTSNPN and CDR2 SVGIG (reference sequence). V was pared by 3 bases and J by 6 bases, with 15 bases between. CDR3 nucleotides: TGTGCCTGGAGCCCAGATCAAATTTCTCAGCCCCAGCATTTT. It codes for CAWSPDQISQPQHF.

In its sample, this clone was seen once. This chain connects TRBV7-9 to TRBJ1-6, with no clear D. CDR1 and CDR2 from the germline V gene are SEHNR and FQNEAQ (reference sequence). Deletions cut 2 bases from V and 8 bases from J, with 13 bases between. CDR3 length: 15 amino acids. The CDR3 nucleotides are TGTGCCAGCAGCTTACGTTCTTGGCCGCATTCACCCCTCCACTTT. Translating gives CASSLRSWPHSPLHF.

The chain combines TRBV6-6 with TRBJ2-2, with 7 bases that match TRBD2. The CDR3 has 15 residues. CDR1 is MNHNY, CDR2 SVGAGI, per germline (reference sequence). With 6 bases clipped from V and 3 bases from J, the junction kept 7 bases outside the gene matches. CDR3 amino acids: CASRRSGTHTGELFF. CDR3 nucleotide sequence: TGTGCCAGCAGACGAAGCGGGACCCACACCGGGGAGCTGTTTTTT.

The CDR3 DNA follows: TGTGCCAGCAGTTACGAAGGGGGCGACTACGAGCAGTACTTC. It is translated as CASSYEGGDYEQYF. The V call is TRBV6-5, the J call TRBJ2-7; the match to TRBD1 covers 7 bases. J lost 3 bases, V lost 2 bases, and 4 bases had no gene match. CDR1 is MNHEY and CDR2 is SVGAGI in the germline V gene. This CDR3 comprises 14 residues.

This clone was counted once. V gene TRBV27 combines with J gene TRBJ2-7; 15 bases match TRBD2. J gave up 4 bases and V 5 bases, and 15 bases lay outside the gene matches. This CDR3 has 19 residues. The germline gives CDR1 MNHEY, CDR2 SMNVEV (reference sequence). CDR3 in DNA: TGTGCCAGCAGTGCCTGGACAGGGGGACTAGCGGGAGGAAGGTACGAGCAGTACTTC. Translated, it gives CASSAWTGGLAGGRYEQYF.

V gene TRBV11-2 combines with J gene TRBJ2-2, with D hard to call. This CDR3 region has 12 residues. With 11 bases removed from V and 1 base from J, the gap between germline ends came to 8 bases. Per germline, CDR1 SGHAT and CDR2 FQNNGV. The CDR3, as DNA: TGTGCCGGAAGCGTGAACACCGGGGAGCTGTTTTTT. It translates to CAGSVNTGELFF.

The chain joins TRBV7-9 to TRBJ2-1; 11 bases are a match to TRBD2. CDR1 and CDR2 from the germline V gene are SEHNR and FQNEAQ (reference sequence). This CDR3 has 18 residues. V lost 5 bases and J lost 6; bases outside the gene matches: 15. The CDR3 DNA reads as TGTGCCAGCAGCCTACCCCCCCGACTAGCGGGAATTGGCAATGAGCAGTTCTTC. This encodes CASSLPPRLAGIGNEQFF.

This chain joins TRBV7-2 and TRBJ2-7; 7 bases match TRBD1. V trimming: 1 base; J trimming: 4 bases; junction bases outside the gene matches: 4. Germline loops: CDR1 SGHTA, CDR2 FQGNSA. CDR3 size: 14 residues. For the CDR3, the DNA is TGTGCCAGCAGCTTAGGGTCAGGGGGATACGAGCAGTACTTC. This translates into CASSLGSGGYEQYF.

The count of this clone is one. The rearrangement links TRBV28 to TRBJ2-1, with D perhaps matching TRBD2 (6 bases). The germline V and J ends were trimmed by 10 bases and 5 bases, with 9 bases remaining between them. The CDR3 consists of 11 residues. Germline V gene sequence: CDR1 MDHEN, CDR2 SYDVKM. CDR3 residues: CATTGDNEQFF. CDR3 bases: TGTGCCACCACGGGGGACAATGAGCAGTTCTTC.

The rearrangement links TRBV19 to TRBJ2-2, with TRBD2 matching over 12 bases. V lost 8 bases to trimming and J lost 2 bases; unmatched junction nucleotides: 15. The CDR3 is 19 residues long. Germline V lookup: CDR1 LNHDA, CDR2 SQIVND (reference sequence). CDR3 nucleotide sequence: TGTGCCAGTTATAACCCTTTAGCTAGCGGGAGGGTTAACACCGGGGAGCTGTTTTTT. This sequence encodes CASYNPLASGRVNTGELFF.

This clone was seen just once. This chain uses TRBV27 with TRBJ2-1; TRBD2 matches 7 bases. The trim removed 1 base at V and 10 bases at J, leaving 4 bases unmatched. Per germline, CDR1 MNHEY and CDR2 SMNVEV (reference sequence). The CDR3 runs 13 residues. CDR3 nucleotide sequence: TGTGCCAGCAGTTTATTTGGGCGGGAGGAGCAGTTCTTC. Translated: CASSLFGREEQFF.

This clone occurred a few times. This chain connects TRBV5-1 to TRBJ2-1; TRBD2 aligns across 10 bases. Germline assignment: CDR1 SGHRS and CDR2 YFSETQ. The ends lost 4 bases at V and 4 bases at J; junction bases unmatched: 5. The CDR3 consists of 15 residues. In nucleotides, the CDR3 is TGCGCCAGCAGCCTAGGACTAGCGGTGTACAATGAGCAGTTCTTC. Translating gives CASSLGLAVYNEQFF.

The gene calls are TRBV7-8 and TRBJ1-5; 9 bases align to TRBD1. Trimming cost V 5 bases and J 6 bases; bases outside gene matches: 2. CDR3 size: 13 residues. CDR1 is SGHVS and CDR2 is FQNEAQ in the germline V gene. The CDR3 nucleotides are TGTGCCAGCAGCCCGGACAGGGGTCAGCCCCAGCATTTT. It yields the protein CASSPDRGQPQHF.

This chain joins TRBV6-5 and TRBJ1-5; a possible D gene is TRBD1 (5 bases). V lost 5 bases and J 3 bases, leaving 8 bases between the germline ends. The CDR3 extends over 13 amino acids. Germline V gene sequence: CDR1 MNHEY, CDR2 SVGAGI. The CDR3 loop reads CASSETVNQPQHF. Here the CDR3 DNA reads TGTGCCAGCAGTGAGACAGTCAATCAGCCCCAGCATTTT.

The chain couples TRBV5-4 to TRBJ1-2; possible D gene TRBD1, 6 bases. Germline V gene sequence: CDR1 SGHNT, CDR2 YYREEE (reference sequence). The CDR3 is 15 amino acids. Trimming shortened V by 1 base and J by 2 bases, and 12 bases separated the two germline ends. The CDR3 sequence: CASSLNSDRNYGYTF. The CDR3 DNA sequence: TGTGCCAGCAGCTTGAACTCTGACAGGAACTATGGCTACACCTTC.